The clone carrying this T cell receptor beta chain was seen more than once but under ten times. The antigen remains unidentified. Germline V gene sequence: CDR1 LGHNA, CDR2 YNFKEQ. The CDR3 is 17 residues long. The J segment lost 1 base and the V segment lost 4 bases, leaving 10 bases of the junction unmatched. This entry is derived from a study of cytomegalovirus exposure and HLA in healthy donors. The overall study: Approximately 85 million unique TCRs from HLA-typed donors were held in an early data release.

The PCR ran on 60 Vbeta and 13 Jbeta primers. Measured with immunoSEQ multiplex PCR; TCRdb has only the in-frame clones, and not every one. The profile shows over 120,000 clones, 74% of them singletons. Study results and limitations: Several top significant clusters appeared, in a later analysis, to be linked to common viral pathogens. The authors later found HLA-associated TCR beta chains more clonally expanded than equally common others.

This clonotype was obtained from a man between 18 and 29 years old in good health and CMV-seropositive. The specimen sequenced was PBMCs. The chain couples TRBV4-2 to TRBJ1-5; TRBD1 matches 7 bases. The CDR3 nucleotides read TGTGCCAGCAGCCCCGCTCGCACAGGGGAAAGCAATCAGCCCCAGCATTTT. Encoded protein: CASSPARTGESNQPQHF.